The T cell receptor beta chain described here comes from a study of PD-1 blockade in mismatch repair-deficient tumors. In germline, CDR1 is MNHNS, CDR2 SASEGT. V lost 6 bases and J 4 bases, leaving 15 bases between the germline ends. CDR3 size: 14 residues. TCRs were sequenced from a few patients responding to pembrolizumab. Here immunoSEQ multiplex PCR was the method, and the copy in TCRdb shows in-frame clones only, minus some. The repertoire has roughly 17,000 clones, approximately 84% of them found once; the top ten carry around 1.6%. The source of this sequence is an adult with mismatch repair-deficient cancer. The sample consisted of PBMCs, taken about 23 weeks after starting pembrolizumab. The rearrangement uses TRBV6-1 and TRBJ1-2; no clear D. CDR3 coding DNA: TGTGCCAGCAGCACCTACGGAGGCTCCTATGGCTACACCTTC. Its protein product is CASSTYGGSYGYTF.